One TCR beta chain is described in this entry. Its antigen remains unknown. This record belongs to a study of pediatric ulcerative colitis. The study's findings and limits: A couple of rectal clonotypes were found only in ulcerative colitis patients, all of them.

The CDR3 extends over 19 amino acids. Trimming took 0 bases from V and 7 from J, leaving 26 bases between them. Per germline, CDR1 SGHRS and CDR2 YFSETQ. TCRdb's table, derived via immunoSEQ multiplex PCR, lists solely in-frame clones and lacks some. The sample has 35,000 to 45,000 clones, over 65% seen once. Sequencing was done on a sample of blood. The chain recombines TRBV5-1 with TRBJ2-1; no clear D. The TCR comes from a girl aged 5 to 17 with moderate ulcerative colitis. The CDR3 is CASSLAMGYGSTKLNEQFF. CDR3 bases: TGCGCCAGCAGCTTGGCCATGGGTTACGGATCGACCAAACTGAATGAGCAGTTCTTC.